This is a list of T cell receptor beta chains from one sample in a study of blood T cell repertoires in COVID-19. Only in-frame clones appear in the TCRdb table, and some are missing; sequencing was by immunoSEQ multiplex PCR. Here the sample spans fewer than 250,000 clones, more than 75% being singletons. The sample consisted of peripheral blood. All receptors derive from a woman aged 40 to 50 with acute or convalescent COVID-19. Each CDR3 is given with its conserved first and last residue. Size tells how often a clone was seen (once, few, many) or the class of an expanded clone, and some rows leave it out.

v_call,j_call,clone_size,cdr3_aa
TRBV2,TRBJ2-1,.,CASSETSGIPQFF
TRBV11-3,TRBJ2-7,.,CASSLRDTYEQYF
TRBV19,TRBJ1-2,.,CASSSQDYDGYTF
TRBV3-1/TRBV3-2,TRBJ2-7,.,CASSQGLAGGLYEQYF
TRBV11-3,TRBJ2-2,.,CASSSGRGGAGELFF
TRBV7-3,TRBJ2-2,.,CASREAGAGELFF
TRBV30,TRBJ2-7,once,CAWSVGGAREQYF
TRBV20-1,TRBJ2-1,.,CSASSGGTLTSSYNEQFF
TRBV6-5,TRBJ1-1,.,CASSYGAGTEAFF
TRBV18,TRBJ1-1,few,CASSPSENNPTEAFF
TRBV5-1,TRBJ2-7,.,CASSLDYQRVHEQYF
TRBV3-1/TRBV3-2,TRBJ2-1,.,CASSQGVTRFGNEQFF